The 27 T cell receptor beta chains listed next were all sequenced from one sample in a study of human T cells and chemical hapten exposure. From whole blood left unfractionated, total RNA was extracted. Library construction involved attaching unique molecular identifiers to individual cDNA molecules, which allowed quantitative, reproducible TCR counting. TCRdb reprocessed the reads via MiXCR and lists one record per CDR3 protein. Of about 120,000 distinct CDR3 sequences listed, approximately 9.3% were seen once; the top ten hold approximately 1.4%. The sample consisted of whole blood. These receptors were obtained from a human donor in good health. Some clones in this sample may be carry-over from other donors' samples.

This clonotype was seen only a few times. The V call is TRBV2, the J call TRBJ1-5, with unresolved D. Germline V gene data show CDR1 as SNHLY and CDR2 as FYNNEI. The germline V and J ends were trimmed by 6 bases and 3 bases, with 12 bases remaining between them. The CDR3 contains 14 residues. In DNA form, the CDR3 reads TGTGCCAGCAGCGCCGGGCCCTACAATCAGCCCCAGCATTTT. Its protein product is CASSAGPYNQPQHF.

This clonotype was seen at least ten times. The CDR3 spells CASSLEAGASGANVLTF. The CDR3 region has the DNA TGTGCCAGCAGCTTAGAGGCAGGGGCCTCTGGGGCCAACGTCCTGACTTTC. This rearrangement joins TRBV7-9 to TRBJ2-6; D might be TRBD1 (6 bases). The CDR3 runs to 17 residues. V was clipped by 1 base and J by 0 bases, with 10 bases between them. Germline V CDR1 and CDR2: SEHNR, FQNEAQ (reference sequence).

The chain uses TRBV4-2 and TRBJ1-1; D is possibly TRBD1 (5 bases). V lost 0 bases and J 6 bases, leaving 14 bases between the germline ends. CDR1 and CDR2 from the germline V gene are LGHNA and YNFKEQ. The CDR3 runs 15 residues. CDR3 protein: CASSQDSPGLPEAFF. CDR3 DNA sequence: TGTGCCAGCAGCCAAGACTCACCGGGACTCCCTGAAGCTTTCTTT.

In its sample, this clonotype was seen a few times. This sequence joins TRBV7-9 and TRBJ2-7; D gene unclear. CDR1 is SEHNR, CDR2 FQNEAQ, per germline (reference sequence). This CDR3 has 16 residues. Trimming removed 1 base at V and 2 bases at J, with 15 bases between. DNA of the CDR3: TGTGCCAGCAGCTTAGAAGGAAGTGGGCCCACCTACGAGCAGTACTTC. Translation: CASSLEGSGPTYEQYF.

This clonotype turned up a few times. V usage is TRBV7-9 and J usage is TRBJ1-3, with a possible D match to TRBD1 (5 bases). The CDR3 loop spans 16 amino acids. The ends were cut back, 8 bases at V and 0 bases at J, with 17 bases in the middle. Looked up from germline, CDR1 is SEHNR and CDR2 is FQNEAQ (reference sequence). The CDR3 bases are TGTGCCAGCCAACCCGGAGACAGCTTCTCTGGAAACACCATATATTTT. Translated, it gives CASQPGDSFSGNTIYF. The variable domain in full, with the rest retrieved from reference TRBV7-9 and TRBJ1-3, is DTGVSQNPRHKITKRGQNVTFRCDPISEHNRLYWYRQTLGQGPEFLTYFQNEAQLEKSRLLSDRFSAERPKGSFSTLEIQRTEQGDSAMYLCASQPGDSFSGNTIYFGEGSWLTVV.

This clonotype was seen many times. CDR3 DNA: TGTGCCAGCAGCGACCCAGGGGCTGAGTGGGAGCAGTACTTC. It specifies CASSDPGAEWEQYF. The chain couples TRBV28 to TRBJ2-7; possible D gene TRBD1, 6 bases. In germline, CDR1 is MDHEN, CDR2 SYDVKM. V lost 6 bases and J 7 bases, leaving 19 bases between the germline ends. The CDR3 spans 14 residues.

For this clonotype: A much larger clone differs by one base, so this may be a read error. The conserved closing phenylalanine or tryptophan is absent in this CDR3, likely reflecting a read error. This chain uses TRBV29-1 with TRBJ1-4; 7 positions agree with TRBD1. Losses at the gene ends were 6 bases for V and 8 bases for J; bases not matched to a gene: 6. The CDR3 loop spans 12 amino acids. The germline gives CDR1 SQVTM, CDR2 ANQGSEA. DNA for the CDR3: TGCAGCGTCCAGACAGGGTTGGAAAAACTGTTTTCT. It yields the protein CSVQTGLEKLFS.

The chain recombines TRBV5-1 with TRBJ1-1; unclear D gene. V was shortened by 3 bases and J by 4 bases, with 10 bases between the two germline ends. Per germline, CDR1 SGHRS and CDR2 YFSETQ. The CDR3 consists of 13 residues. In nucleotides, the CDR3 is TGCGCCAGCAGCTCGGATATGGCCACTGAAGCTTTCTTT. Its translation: CASSSDMATEAFF.

This clonotype was recorded a few times. The CDR3 bases are TGTGCCAGCAGCCTGGACAGTTCGAACACCGGGGAGCTGTTTTTT. Residues: CASSLDSSNTGELFF. The gene calls are TRBV7-3 and TRBJ2-2; D possibly corresponds to TRBD1 (6 bases). Germline CDR1 SGHTA, CDR2 FQGTGA. The CDR3 is made up of 15 amino acids. V was trimmed by 5 bases and J by 0 bases, leaving 10 bases between them.

The table lists this clonotype with a count of one. This rearrangement joins TRBV12-3 or TRBV12-4 to TRBJ1-2; 8 bases map to TRBD1. The CDR3 is 13 amino acids. The ends lost 5 bases at V and 3 bases at J; junction bases unmatched: 2. The CDR3 DNA reads TGTGCCAGCAGTGGACAGGGACACTATGGCTACACCTTC. Translated, it gives CASSGQGHYGYTF.

This clonotype was observed many times. The V gene is TRBV2, the J gene TRBJ1-2; possibly TRBD1 for D (5 bases). Germline-derived CDR1 and CDR2 are SNHLY and FYNNEI. Trimming removed 1 base from V and 13 bases from J, with 7 bases in between. This CDR3 spans 10 amino acids. The CDR3: CASSEVGGTF. The CDR3 coding sequence is TGTGCCAGCAGTGAAGTGGGGGGCACCTTC.

This clonotype was picked up a small number of times. The chain carries TRBV5-1 and TRBJ2-2; 10 bases line up with TRBD1. CDR3 length: 16 amino acids. Trimming cost V 0 bases and J 2 bases; bases outside gene matches: 1. Germline CDR1 SGHRS, CDR2 YFSETQ. CDR3: CASSLGDRGNTGELFF. CDR3 nucleotides: TGCGCCAGCAGCTTGGGGGACAGGGGAAACACCGGGGAGCTGTTTTTT.

This clonotype was detected many times. V is TRBV6-5 and J is TRBJ1-2, with 9 bases matching TRBD1. V gave up 2 bases and J gave up 2 bases; unmatched junction bases: 6. The germline V gene encodes CDR1 MNHEY and CDR2 SVGAGI. The CDR3 is 16 residues long. CDR3 amino acids: CASSYRPGTGNYGYTF. Here the CDR3 DNA reads TGTGCCAGCAGTTACCGTCCCGGGACAGGGAACTATGGCTACACCTTC.

The V call is TRBV11-2, the J call TRBJ2-2; D ambiguous. CDR1 SGHAT and CDR2 FQNNGV come from the germline V gene. Trimming cost V 3 bases and J 0 bases, with 8 bases left between them. The CDR3 totals 15 residues. The CDR3 spells CASSLRQTNTGELFF. In DNA form, the CDR3 reads TGTGCCAGCAGCTTGAGGCAGACGAACACCGGGGAGCTGTTTTTT.

This chain joins TRBV7-2 and TRBJ1-4, with a weak D call TRBD1 (6 bases). This CDR3 has 14 amino acids. Germline V gene data show CDR1 as SGHTA and CDR2 as FQGNSA. V lost 4 bases and J 6 bases, leaving 12 bases between the germline ends. Here the CDR3 reads CASSSGSGDEKLFF. CDR3 nucleotides: TGTGCCAGCAGCTCAGGTTCAGGGGATGAAAAACTGTTTTTT.

This clonotype turned up a few times. This chain uses TRBV11-2 with TRBJ1-2; D may be TRBD1 (5 bases). This CDR3 spans 16 amino acids. Looked up from germline, CDR1 is SGHAT and CDR2 is FQNNGV. V was pared by 0 bases and J by 2 bases, with 13 bases between. This chain's CDR3 is CASSLEAVGTNYGYTF. CDR3 nucleotides: TGTGCCAGCAGCTTAGAGGCGGTAGGGACGAACTATGGCTACACCTTC.

The chain employs TRBV19 and TRBJ1-1; D might be TRBD1 (6 bases). Germline V CDR1 and CDR2: LNHDA, SQIVND (reference sequence). This CDR3 comprises 16 residues. Trimming took 3 bases from V and 3 from J, leaving 17 bases between them. The CDR3: CASSMRTLKGDTEAFF. The CDR3, as DNA: TGTGCCAGTAGTATGAGAACGTTGAAGGGGGACACTGAAGCTTTCTTT.

V and J are TRBV19 and TRBJ2-1; D not certain. Germline-derived CDR1 and CDR2 are LNHDA and SQIVND (reference sequence). CDR3 size: 13 residues. Trimming removed 3 bases from V and 8 bases from J, with 11 bases in between. The CDR3, as DNA: TGTGCCAGTAGTATCGGCCCTGGGGATGAGCAGTTCTTC. It yields the protein CASSIGPGDEQFF. The whole variable domain, remainder taken from reference TRBV19 and TRBJ2-1, is DGGITQSPKYLFRKEGQNVTLSCEQNLNHDAMYWYRQDPGQGLRLIYYSQIVNDFQKGDIAEGYSVSREKKESFPLTVTSAQKNPTAFYLCASSIGPGDEQFFGPGTRLTVL.

This clonotype was counted at least ten times. The chain employs TRBV10-3 and TRBJ2-3, with 11 bases that match TRBD2. The germline CDR1 and CDR2 sequences are ENHRY and SYGVKD. The CDR3 length is 19 residues. Trimming at V came to 2 bases and at J to 3 bases, leaving 13 bases not matched to a gene. The CDR3 is CAISELGLAGGTRTDTQYF. CDR3 in DNA: TGTGCCATCAGTGAGCTTGGGCTAGCGGGGGGTACACGAACAGATACGCAGTATTTT.

The chain recombines TRBV10-3 with TRBJ2-7; D perhaps matches TRBD1 (6 bases). Trimming pared 7 bases from V and 4 bases from J, leaving 14 bases between. Germline V gene data show CDR1 as ENHRY and CDR2 as SYGVKD. CDR3 length equals 13 residues. CDR3 DNA: TGTGCCATCAATCCAGGGGATATTTACGAGCAGTACTTC. It specifies CAINPGDIYEQYF.

This clonotype was detected many times. This chain joins TRBV10-2 and TRBJ1-2, with 7 bases fitting TRBD1. V shed 2 bases and J 4 bases; nucleotides not matched to a gene: 4. Germline V gene data show CDR1 as WSHSY and CDR2 as SAAADI. This CDR3 has 14 residues. CDR3: CASSEGWDSYGYTF. CDR3 DNA sequence: TGCGCCAGCAGTGAGGGTTGGGACAGCTATGGCTACACCTTC.

The sample holds many counts of this clonotype. CDR3 in amino acids: CSAPPGDRSYGYTF. The CDR3 DNA reads TGCAGTGCCCCTCCGGGGGACCGTTCCTATGGCTACACCTTC. The chain carries TRBV20-1 and TRBJ1-2, with D tentatively TRBD1 (5 bases). The germline V gene encodes CDR1 DFQATT and CDR2 SNEGSKA (reference sequence). V dropped 6 bases and J dropped 4 bases, with 18 bases sitting between them. The CDR3 sequence is 14 residues long.

This clonotype appeared a few times. The chain links TRBV19 to TRBJ2-1; D is perhaps TRBD2 (6 bases). The CDR3 spans 16 residues. Germline V gene lookup returns CDR1 LNHDA and CDR2 SQIVND (reference sequence). V was cut by 1 base and J by 10 bases, with 20 bases left in between. The CDR3 is CASSIGGTRFHGEQFF. CDR3 DNA: TGTGCCAGTAGTATAGGCGGGACCAGATTCCACGGGGAGCAGTTCTTC.

This clonotype was seen repeatedly, ten times or more. The V gene is TRBV7-2, the J gene TRBJ2-7; 9 bases align to TRBD2. Germline V gene data show CDR1 as SGHTA and CDR2 as FQGNSA. The CDR3 extends over 15 amino acids. V lost 7 bases to trimming and J lost 0 bases; unmatched junction nucleotides: 7. The CDR3 here is CASTQSGGSSYEQYF. The CDR3 region has the DNA TGTGCCAGCACCCAAAGCGGGGGGAGCTCCTACGAGCAGTACTTC.

A few counts support this clonotype. V usage is TRBV9 and J usage is TRBJ2-5, with TRBD2 matching 8 bases. The CDR3 runs to 14 residues. The V segment lost 0 bases and the J segment 4 bases; nucleotides outside the gene matches: 2. The germline V gene has CDR1 SGDLS and CDR2 YYNGEE. The CDR3 bases are TGTGCCAGCAGCGTAGTCGGGGGGGCAGAGACCCAGTACTTC. The encoded protein is CASSVVGGAETQYF.

This clonotype was detected ten times or more. The rearrangement links TRBV12-3 or TRBV12-4 to TRBJ1-5; 7 nucleotides line up with TRBD1. Trimming cost V 7 bases and J 6 bases; bases outside gene matches: 6. The CDR3 extends over 13 amino acids. The CDR3: CASNRQGGQPQHF. The CDR3 bases are TGTGCCAGCAATCGACAGGGAGGTCAGCCCCAGCATTTT.

A few counts support this clonotype. The chain couples TRBV3-1 to TRBJ2-3, with 11 bases aligning to TRBD2. CDR3 length: 18 residues. The V gene end was trimmed by 1 base and the J gene end by 2 bases; junction bases not matched to a gene: 8. CDR1 and CDR2 (germline): LGHDT, YNNKEL (reference sequence). DNA of the CDR3: TGTGCCAGCAGCCAAGGGGATAGCGGGGGGGATCTCACAGATACGCAGTATTTT. Its protein is CASSQGDSGGDLTDTQYF.